This TCR beta chain was recovered during a study of CD8 T cells in Susac syndrome (dated 2019 in TCRdb). For the study in its entirety: Whether CD8+ T cell activation and differentiation in Susac syndrome was antigen driven was tested using repertoire sequencing. Clonality of the CD8+ T cell repertoire was compared between about a dozen healthy donors, some 14 Susac syndrome patients and around 15 multiple sclerosis patients. Overall study outcomes, separate from this receptor: The study acknowledged that relatively few individuals were included in the TCR sequencing and HLA analysis.

Peripheral blood CD8+ and CD4+ T cells from healthy donors, Susac syndrome patients and multiple sclerosis patients were profiled using high-throughput TCR beta sequencing. Treatment-naive patients with stable or active relapsing-remitting disease fulfilling revised McDonald criteria were used as multiple sclerosis controls. Bulk CD8+ and CD4+ T cells were purified magnetically by negative isolation, whereas CD8+ TEMRA cells were enriched by FACS. Blood was collected in EDTA tubes and processed within 24 hours, with PBMCs isolated through density gradient centrifugation. PBMCs intended for TCR sequencing were cryopreserved in liquid nitrogen and were subsequently thawed in a 37 degrees C water bath. The sorted or isolated CD4+, CD8+ and CD8+ TEMRA cells reached a purity of at least 90%. V is cut back by 1 base and J by 2 bases, with 2 bases in the junction unmatched. CDR1 and CDR2 are drawn from the germline V gene: WSHSY, SAAADI. Its CDR3 holds 15 amino acids, cysteine through phenylalanine. CDR3 DNA only is kept here, 45 bases in frame from base 1.

RNA was extracted with the RNeasy kit and roughly 0.45 to 1 ug was reverse transcribed using random hexamers. TCR beta CDR3 regions were amplified with the immunoSEQ multiplex PCR assay covering 54 Vbeta and 13 Jbeta segments. PCR amplification bias was corrected using a synthetic template baseline for primer optimization and computational correction. In the paper's pipeline: Reads were annotated to V, D and J genes per IMGT and analyzed with immunoSEQ Analyzer, keeping only productive sequences. To calculate clonality, Shannon entropy was normalized by log2 of the number of productive unique sequences and then subtracted from one. For each patient and control, public and private clones were evaluated among the 100 most prevalent clones. Clones were defined as Susac-specific when absent from the healthy and MS cohorts, from approximately 1,100 published viral clones and from other ImmuneACCESS disease sequences. The public sequencing data were trimmed at Q25 with fastp and processed into clonotypes with MiXCR by TCRdb, which kept only in-frame beta chains. Under each unique CDR3 protein, matching rows form one entry showing the most common genes and DNA. TCRdb's processing, not the authors', yielded these V and J calls. The sample table lists about 130,000 distinct CDR3 sequences, around 85% of them with a count of one. The leading ten clones occupy around 0.5% of the sample.

In regard to this clonotype: Its antigen remains undetermined. No quality values exist for individual bases; no much larger clone is one base distant.

The TCR was taken from a human donor with multiple sclerosis. The chain employs TRBV10-2 and TRBJ2-7, and 10 junction bases match TRBD1. Material for sequencing was CD8+ T cells from PBMCs. This receptor has the CDR3 CASSEFGTGAYEQYF. The DNA reads as follows: TGCGCCAGCAGTGAGTTCGGGACAGGGGCCTACGAGCAGTACTTC.